This TCR beta chain emerged from a study of T cell responses to AZD1222 COVID-19 vaccine. Across the study: Pooling covered second doses at about 4 or about 12 weeks. Study-level findings and limits: Unmutated regions of variants are reportedly targeted by nearly half of spike-specific TCRs. White British ancestry dominated among donors, who included more females, and clonal diversity was possibly underestimated. Vaccine-related CD4 TCRs covered spike, predominating at 160-218 and 743-854.

The repertoire was sequenced with immunoSEQ multiplex PCR; TCRdb's copy has only in-frame clones and lacks some. The sample yields around 120,000 clones, 85% to 95% seen once. For this clone: Its antigen is still unknown.

This material consisted of peripheral blood, taken on day 0 of AZD1222 vaccination. This TCR was sampled from an adult in good health.

The CDR3 protein is CASSSSAVQFQYF. Written as DNA, the CDR3 is TGTGCCAGCAGTTCGTCAGCTGTTCAGTTCCAGTACTTC. The chain couples TRBV6-5 to TRBJ2-5; no reliable D call. Looked up from germline, CDR1 is MNHEY and CDR2 is SVGAGI. The CDR3 has 13 residues. V shed 4 bases and J shed 10 bases, with 16 bases lying between them.